The clone carrying this TCR beta chain was found a few times. The time point: pre-sensitization, week 0. Noted treatment: therapeutic diphenylcyclopropenone sensitization with weekly scalp DPC. In TCRdb, the RACE reads were re-called with MiXCR into one record per CDR3 protein. Of 60,000 to 70,000 distinct CDR3 sequences listed, 10% to 11% are singletons. The sample originates from a study of human T cells and chemical hapten exposure. The starting material was whole blood, obtained in connection with sensitization to the hapten diphenylcyclopropenone (DPC). This clonotype was sampled from a woman aged 45-60 years with alopecia areata. Some clones in this sample may be carry-over from other donors' samples.

DNA for the CDR3: TGTGCCAGCAGCTCGGACAGGGGGCGTTCCAATGAGCAGTTCTTC. Encoded protein: CASSSDRGRSNEQFF. The V and J genes are TRBV7-2 and TRBJ2-1, with 11 bases that match TRBD1. The germline CDR1 and CDR2 sequences are SGHTA and FQGNSA. Trimming cost V 4 bases and J 6 bases; bases outside gene matches: 5. CDR3 size: 15 residues.